A single sample gave rise to the 31 T cell receptor beta chains below, sequenced in a study of identical twins listed by TCRdb under 2016. Libraries came from 5' RACE. Sequencing took place on an Illumina HiSeq 2000. TCRdb handled the public reads itself, with Q25 trimming in fastp and clone calling in MiXCR, and kept productive beta chains. All rows with the same CDR3 protein become a single entry with the most common DNA and genes. In this sample the table shows some 1,700,000 distinct CDR3 sequences, less than 40% of which occur a single time. More than 0.25% of the sample is taken by the ten largest. Sequencing used cord blood. The receptors come from a newborn girl in good health.

This clonotype was observed a handful of times. This chain connects TRBV2 to TRBJ2-7, with 10 bases lining up with TRBD2. The CDR3 length is 17 residues. V shed 7 bases, J shed 3 bases, and the junction held 15 bases outside the gene matches. CDR1 is SNHLY and CDR2 is FYNNEI in the germline V gene. Written as DNA, the CDR3 is TGTGCCAGCATTGGGCTAGCGGGAGTGAAACCCTTCTACGAGCAGTACTTC. Its translation is CASIGLAGVKPFYEQYF.

The chain has TRBV7-2 and TRBJ1-3; D unclear. This CDR3 spans 14 amino acids. V was cut by 6 bases and J by 0 bases, with 9 bases left in between. From germline, CDR1 is SGHTA and CDR2 FQGNSA. This CDR3 reads CASSVLGSGNTIYF. In DNA, the CDR3 is TGTGCCAGCAGTGTTCTGGGCTCTGGAAACACCATATATTTT.

The chain has TRBV6-4 and TRBJ2-2; D remains unclear. Trimming shortened V by 2 bases and J by 1 base, and 11 bases separated the two germline ends. The CDR3 has 16 amino acids. Germline CDR1 and CDR2: MRHNA and SNTAGT. In DNA form, the CDR3 reads TGTGCCAGCAGTGACAATCCTACCCTGAACACCGGGGAGCTGTTTTTT. Its protein product is CASSDNPTLNTGELFF.

This clonotype was observed a handful of times. This sequence joins TRBV28 and TRBJ1-2, with no clear D. Trimming removed 11 bases at V and 0 bases at J, with 22 bases between. The CDR3 totals 16 residues. Germline V gene sequence: CDR1 MDHEN, CDR2 SYDVKM. The CDR3 DNA reads as TGTGCCTGCTTTGGGCCGGGGAGGCATCCTAACTATGGCTACACCTTC. This codes for CACFGPGRHPNYGYTF.

This clonotype showed up just a few times. The chain employs TRBV9 and TRBJ2-1, with 13 nucleotides matching TRBD2. V lost 3 bases to trimming and J lost 0 bases; unmatched junction nucleotides: 3. CDR1 is SGDLS, CDR2 YYNGEE, per germline. CDR3 size: 17 residues. The CDR3 sequence is CASSGLAGGHSYNEQFF. The CDR3 region has the DNA TGTGCCAGCAGCGGACTAGCGGGGGGCCACTCCTACAATGAGCAGTTCTTC.

A remark on this clonotype: The junction does not match germline at one end; this may be a read error. V gene TRBV10-1 combines with J gene TRBJ2-1; perhaps TRBD1 as D (5 bases). CDR1 is WNHNN, CDR2 SYGVQD, per germline (reference sequence). The CDR3 length is 18 residues. The CDR3 nucleotides are TGCGCCGGCAGTGAGCCGCCCAAGCCCGGACCCTCTCAGGGTGAGCAGTTCTTC. Protein product: CAGSEPPKPGPSQGEQFF.

The chain is built from TRBV20-1 and TRBJ2-5; TRBD1 agrees at 7 bases. J was trimmed by 6 bases and V by 4 bases; bases with no gene match: 8. The germline V gene encodes CDR1 DFQATT and CDR2 SNEGSKA (reference sequence). CDR3 length: 13 residues. CDR3 in DNA: TGCAGTGCTAAACCGGACAGGCCCCAGACCCAGTACTTC. Translated: CSAKPDRPQTQYF.

This clonotype turned up a few times. The J gene is TRBJ1-2, the V gene TRBV6-5, with D tentatively TRBD1 (5 bases). The CDR3 length is 13 residues. Germline-derived CDR1 and CDR2 are MNHEY and SVGAGI. The germline V and J ends were trimmed by 2 bases and 9 bases, with 13 bases remaining between them. The DNA for the CDR3 is TGTGCCAGCAGTTACCCCGGGACTATTCGCTACACCTTC. Amino acid sequence: CASSYPGTIRYTF.

As concerns this clonotype: Germline and junction disagree at one end, which may indicate a read error. The genes are TRBV10-3 and TRBJ1-1; 10 bases are a match to TRBD1. Germline V gene lookup returns CDR1 ENHRY and CDR2 SYGVKD. This CDR3 region has 18 residues. The CDR3 region is CAISGKRTGGSVNTEAFF. CDR3 in DNA: TGTGCCATCAGTGGGAAAAGGACAGGGGGAAGTGTGAACACTGAGGCTTTCTTT.

The genes are TRBV27 and TRBJ1-2, with TRBD1 as a possible D gene (5 bases). Trimming removed 4 bases at V and 8 bases at J, with 14 bases between. CDR1 is MNHEY, CDR2 SMNVEV, per germline (reference sequence). The CDR3 totals 13 residues. In nucleotides, the CDR3 is TGTGCCAGCAGTTCGTTGGGGGAAGACGGCTACACCTTC. This sequence encodes CASSSLGEDGYTF.

This clonotype has a count of ten or more. The V and J genes are TRBV10-3 and TRBJ1-4; no reliable D call. The germline V gene has CDR1 ENHRY and CDR2 SYGVKD. V lost 6 bases to trimming and J lost 0 bases, with 5 bases between them. This CDR3 is 13 amino acids long. CDR3 sequence (DNA): TGTGCCATCAGGCCGGCAACTAATGAAAAACTGTTTTTT. Translated, it gives CAIRPATNEKLFF.

This clonotype was seen a handful of times. The chain couples TRBV20-1 to TRBJ2-2; D gene ambiguous. The length of the CDR3 is 13 residues. Germline loops: CDR1 DFQATT, CDR2 SNEGSKA (reference sequence). Trimming removed 4 bases at V and 6 bases at J, with 12 bases between. The CDR3 DNA reads TGCAGTGCTAAAAGGGTTTTGGCCGGGGAGCTGTTTTTT. It encodes CSAKRVLAGELFF.

Worth noting for this clonotype: Its ends do not fully match the called genes, so a read error is possible. The V gene is TRBV5-1, the J gene TRBJ1-2; D might be TRBD1 (6 bases). Germline-derived CDR1 and CDR2 are SGHRS and YFSETQ. The CDR3 is 15 residues long. Written as DNA, the CDR3 is TGCGCCGGCAGCTTGGTTTCAGGGGCCAACTATGGCTACACCTTC. It encodes CAGSLVSGANYGYTF.

This chain connects TRBV18 to TRBJ2-5; TRBD2 aligns across 11 bases. TRBJ2-7 matches the DNA end more closely, so the J call is doubtful. CDR3 length: 16 amino acids. The germline V gene has CDR1 KGHSH and CDR2 LQKENI. In DNA form, the CDR3 reads TGTGCCAGCTCACCACTGGGACTAGCGGACTCCTACGAGCAGTACTTC. The encoded protein is CASSPLGLADSYEQYF.

The rearrangement uses TRBV6-5 and TRBJ2-2; 12 bases match TRBD2. The CDR3 totals 14 residues. J gave up 6 bases and V 9 bases, and 5 bases lay outside the gene matches. Germline CDR1 and CDR2: MNHEY and SVGAGI. The CDR3 sequence is CASMTSGRAGELFF. The CDR3 DNA reads as TGTGCCAGTATGACTAGCGGGAGAGCCGGGGAGCTGTTTTTT.

V usage is TRBV27 and J usage is TRBJ1-2, with 9 bases lining up with TRBD1. J lost 4 bases, V lost 6 bases, and 9 bases had no gene match. CDR1 is MNHEY, CDR2 SMNVEV, per germline (reference sequence). The CDR3 covers 15 residues. The chain's CDR3 is CASSGDRDPPYGYTF. CDR3 coding DNA: TGTGCCAGCAGCGGGGACAGGGACCCCCCCTATGGCTACACCTTC.

This chain links TRBV20-1 with TRBJ2-3; D is tentatively TRBD1 or TRBD2 (5 bases each). Per germline, CDR1 DFQATT and CDR2 SNEGSKA (reference sequence). This CDR3 region has 13 residues. V dropped 5 bases and J dropped 2 bases, with 11 bases sitting between them. CDR3 DNA sequence: TGCAGTGCTCCGGGGCAACTCACAGATACGCAGTATTTT. This translates into CSAPGQLTDTQYF.

Many counts were recorded for this clonotype. This rearrangement joins TRBV6-6 to TRBJ2-7; D remains unclear. Trimming pared 2 bases from V and 1 base from J, leaving 3 bases between. Germline V gene sequence: CDR1 MNHNY, CDR2 SVGAGI (reference sequence). CDR3 length equals 12 residues. In nucleotides, the CDR3 is TGTGCCAGCAGTTACACTTCCTACGAGCAGTACTTC. This codes for CASSYTSYEQYF.

The V call is TRBV10-3, the J call TRBJ2-1; 9 bases map to TRBD2. TRBJ2-7 matches the DNA end more closely, so the J call is doubtful. This CDR3 region has 16 residues. Germline loops: CDR1 ENHRY, CDR2 SYGVKD. CDR3 residues: CAISELAGVPNNEQYF. CDR3 sequence (DNA): TGTGCCATCAGTGAGTTAGCGGGAGTACCAAACAATGAGCAGTACTTC.

This clonotype was seen more than once but under ten times. The chain couples TRBV7-2 to TRBJ2-5, with D possibly TRBD2 on 5 matching bases. CDR3 size: 15 residues. In germline, CDR1 is SGHTA, CDR2 FQGNSA. The V end lost 0 bases, the J end lost 4 bases, and 12 bases lay between the germline ends. The CDR3 DNA reads as TGTGCCAGCAGCTTAGCGAGAGGGCTAACAGAGACCCAGTACTTC. Amino acid sequence: CASSLARGLTETQYF. Drawing the rest from reference TRBV7-2 and TRBJ2-5, the complete variable domain is GAGVSQSPSNKVTEKGKDVELRCDPISGHTALYWYRQSLGQGLEFLIYFQGNSAPDKSGLPSDRFSAERTGGSVSTLTIQRTQQEDSAVYLCASSLARGLTETQYFGPGTRLLVL.

This clonotype was detected a few times. The chain combines TRBV13 with TRBJ2-1; 11 bases are shared with TRBD2. Germline V gene lookup returns CDR1 PRHDT and CDR2 FYEKMQ (reference sequence). The length of the CDR3 is 16 residues. The J segment lost 5 bases and the V segment lost 3 bases, leaving 6 bases of the junction unmatched. This chain's CDR3 is CASSLTSGATHNEQFF. The CDR3 DNA reads TGTGCCAGCAGCTTGACTAGCGGGGCCACACACAATGAGCAGTTCTTC.

The chain joins TRBV5-1 to TRBJ2-6; 9 bases map to TRBD1. V lost 3 bases and J lost 0; bases outside the gene matches: 22. This CDR3 contains 23 residues. Germline V gene data show CDR1 as SGHRS and CDR2 as YFSETQ. This CDR3 is CASSSGHRDRDPFLFSGANVLTF. In DNA, the CDR3 is TGCGCCAGCAGCTCTGGACACCGGGACAGGGACCCATTCCTCTTCTCTGGGGCCAACGTCCTGACTTTC.

This clonotype was seen just once. The J gene is TRBJ1-5, the V gene TRBV20-1; D perhaps matches TRBD1 (6 bases). The length of the CDR3 is 14 residues. Trimming took off 5 bases at V and 4 bases at J, with 15 bases between the two ends. CDR1 is DFQATT, CDR2 SNEGSKA, per germline (reference sequence). CDR3 loop: CSASLGARNQPQHF. The CDR3 DNA sequence: TGCAGTGCTTCCCTGGGGGCGCGAAATCAGCCCCAGCATTTT.

The table lists this clonotype with many counts. The chain combines TRBV24-1 with TRBJ2-1; TRBD2 aligns across 11 bases. Looked up from germline, CDR1 is KGHDR and CDR2 is SFDVKD. The junction had 6 bases not matched to a gene; V was cut back by 2 bases and J by 7 bases. The CDR3 loop spans 16 amino acids. The CDR3 nucleotides read TGTGCCACCAGTGATTGGGCTAGCGGGGGGCAAAATGAGCAGTTCTTC. Protein sequence: CATSDWASGGQNEQFF.

V gene TRBV5-1 combines with J gene TRBJ2-1; maybe TRBD1 (5 bases). The CDR3 has 11 residues. V was pared by 0 bases and J by 13 bases, with 8 bases between. CDR1 and CDR2 (germline): SGHRS, YFSETQ. CDR3: CASSLEGAQFF. The CDR3 DNA reads TGCGCCAGCAGCTTGGAAGGGGCCCAGTTCTTC.

The table lists this clonotype with a few counts. This CDR3 is CSARNLFLGERNIQYF. Here the CDR3 DNA reads TGCAGTGCTAGAAATTTATTTTTGGGGGAGAGAAACATTCAGTACTTC. V usage is TRBV20-1 and J usage is TRBJ2-4; D is perhaps TRBD1 or TRBD2 (5 bases each). CDR1 DFQATT and CDR2 SNEGSKA come from the germline V gene (reference sequence). The length of the CDR3 is 16 residues. V was cut by 2 bases and J by 6 bases, with 20 bases left in between.

The sample holds a few counts of this clonotype. The V gene is TRBV27, the J gene TRBJ2-4; 8 nucleotides line up with TRBD2. Germline V lookup: CDR1 MNHEY, CDR2 SMNVEV (reference sequence). V was clipped by 7 bases and J by 0 bases; unmatched bases: 8. This CDR3 has 16 residues. The CDR3 loop is CASIIRLAIAKNIQYF. CDR3 DNA: TGTGCCAGCATCATCCGACTAGCGATAGCCAAAAACATTCAGTACTTC.

This clonotype showed up just a few times. The junction departs from the called germline gene at one end, perhaps through a read error. The chain employs TRBV4-2 and TRBJ2-1, with 11 bases aligning to TRBD2. Germline V gene data show CDR1 as LGHNA and CDR2 as YNFKEQ. The CDR3 is made up of 17 amino acids. The CDR3 DNA is TGTGCCAGCACCCAAAACCCCGGGACTAGCGGATCCAATGAGCAGTTCTTC. Protein product: CASTQNPGTSGSNEQFF.

The table lists this clonotype with a few counts. The DNA of the CDR3 is TGTGCCAGCAGCTCCCCTGGGCTTGGCTACACCTTC. It codes for CASSSPGLGYTF. The chain has TRBV7-2 and TRBJ1-2; the D is unclear. V dropped 4 bases and J dropped 7 bases, with 10 bases sitting between them. The CDR3 contains 12 residues. The V gene's germline CDR1 is SGHTA and CDR2 FQGNSA.

V usage is TRBV30 and J usage is TRBJ2-3; 10 bases line up with TRBD2. Germline CDR1 and CDR2: GTSNPN and SVGIG (reference sequence). This CDR3 contains 15 residues. V gave up 1 base and J gave up 5 bases; unmatched junction bases: 6. In DNA, the CDR3 is TGTGCCTGGAGTGGGAATAGCGGGGGGATAGATACGCAGTATTTT. Residues: CAWSGNSGGIDTQYF. The full variable domain, in which reference TRBV30 and TRBJ2-3 provide the parts outside the CDR3, is SQTIHQWPATLVQPVGSPLSLECTVEGTSNPNLYWYRQAAGRGLQLLFYSVGIGQISSEVPQNLSASRPQDRQFILSSKKLLLSDSGFYLCAWSGNSGGIDTQYFGPGTRLTVL.

V gene TRBV14 combines with J gene TRBJ1-4; D unresolved. The germline gives CDR1 SGHDN, CDR2 FVKESK. V was pared by 8 bases and J by 7 bases, with 14 bases between. The CDR3 is made up of 13 amino acids. CDR3: CASAAPAGEKLFF. As DNA, the CDR3 is TGTGCCAGCGCAGCCCCGGCGGGTGAAAAACTGTTTTTT.